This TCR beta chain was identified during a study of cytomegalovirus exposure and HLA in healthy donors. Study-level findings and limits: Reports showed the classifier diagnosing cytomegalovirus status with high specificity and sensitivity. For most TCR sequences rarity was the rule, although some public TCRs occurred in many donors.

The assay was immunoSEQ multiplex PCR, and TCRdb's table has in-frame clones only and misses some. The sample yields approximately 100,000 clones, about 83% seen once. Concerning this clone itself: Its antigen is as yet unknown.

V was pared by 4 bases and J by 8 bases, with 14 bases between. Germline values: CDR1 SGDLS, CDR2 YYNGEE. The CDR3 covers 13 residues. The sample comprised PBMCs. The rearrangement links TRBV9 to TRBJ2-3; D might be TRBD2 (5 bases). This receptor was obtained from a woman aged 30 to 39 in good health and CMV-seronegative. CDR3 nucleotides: TGTGCCAGCAGCCGAGAGGGTCTGGGTACGCAGTATTTT. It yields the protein CASSREGLGTQYF.